Detailed here is one T cell receptor beta chain. Its specificity is unknown. The data were produced by immunoSEQ multiplex PCR, yet TCRdb's version contains in-frame clones alone and is incomplete. The sample lists about 77,000 clones, 90% to 95% occurring once. The source of the sample is a study of OX40 agonist ivuxolimab in advanced cancers. Overall study: Subjects had a mean age of roughly 60 years, with a range of 23 to 79; roughly 80% were male. Findings and limits, study-wide: Among the least clonally expanded were partial responders at 0.1-3.0 mg/kg. There were, on average, more expanded clones in CD8+ T cells than in CD4+.

The source was CD4+ or CD8+ T cells sorted from blood, collected in a trial of the OX40 agonist ivuxolimab. The sequence was collected from an adult with an advanced solid tumor such as melanoma, head and neck, liver or kidney cancer.

The CDR3 reads CASSRNVGTAPSGQFF. CDR3 nucleotides: TGTGCCAGCAGCCGAAACGTAGGGACTGCTCCTTCTGGGCAGTTCTTC. This sequence joins TRBV14 and TRBJ2-1; possibly TRBD2 for D (6 bases). This CDR3 comprises 16 residues. V lost 4 bases, J lost 12 bases, and 25 bases lay in between. CDR1 is SGHDN and CDR2 is FVKESK in the germline V gene.